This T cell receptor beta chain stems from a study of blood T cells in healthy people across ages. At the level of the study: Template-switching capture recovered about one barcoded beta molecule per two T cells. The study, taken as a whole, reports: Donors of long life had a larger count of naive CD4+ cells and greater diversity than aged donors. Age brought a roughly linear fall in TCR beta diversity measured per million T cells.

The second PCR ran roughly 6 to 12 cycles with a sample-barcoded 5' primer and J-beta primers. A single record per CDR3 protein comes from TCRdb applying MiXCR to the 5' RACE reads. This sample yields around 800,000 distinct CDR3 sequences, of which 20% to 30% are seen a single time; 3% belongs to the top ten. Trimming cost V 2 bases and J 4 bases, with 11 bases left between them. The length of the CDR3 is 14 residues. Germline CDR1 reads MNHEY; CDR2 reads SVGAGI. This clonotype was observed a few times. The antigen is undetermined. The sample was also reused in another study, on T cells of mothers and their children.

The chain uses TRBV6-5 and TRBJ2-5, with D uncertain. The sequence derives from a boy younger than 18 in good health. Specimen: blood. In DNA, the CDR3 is TGTGCCAGCAGTTACGGAGCTAGTGGAGAGACCCAGTACTTC. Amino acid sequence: CASSYGASGETQYF.